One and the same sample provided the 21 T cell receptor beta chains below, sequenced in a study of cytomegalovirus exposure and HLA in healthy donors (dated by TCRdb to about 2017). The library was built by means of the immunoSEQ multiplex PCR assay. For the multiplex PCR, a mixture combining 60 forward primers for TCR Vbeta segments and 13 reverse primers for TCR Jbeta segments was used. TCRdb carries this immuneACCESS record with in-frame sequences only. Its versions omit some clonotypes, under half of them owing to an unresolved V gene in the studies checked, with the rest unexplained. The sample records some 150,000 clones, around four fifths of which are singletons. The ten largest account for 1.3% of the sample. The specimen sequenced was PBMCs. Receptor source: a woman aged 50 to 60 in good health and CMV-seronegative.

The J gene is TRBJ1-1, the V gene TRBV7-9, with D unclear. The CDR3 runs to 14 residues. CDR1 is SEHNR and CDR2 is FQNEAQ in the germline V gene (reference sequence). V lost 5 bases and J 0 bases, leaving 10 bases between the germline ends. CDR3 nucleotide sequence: TGTGCCAGCAGCGAGCTAGGATTGAACACTGAAGCTTTCTTT. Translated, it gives CASSELGLNTEAFF.

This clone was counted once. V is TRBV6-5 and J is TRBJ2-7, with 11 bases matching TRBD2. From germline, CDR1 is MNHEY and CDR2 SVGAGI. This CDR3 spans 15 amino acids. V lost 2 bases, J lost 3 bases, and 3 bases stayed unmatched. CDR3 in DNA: TGTGCCAGCAGTTACGAGGGACTAGCGGACTACGAGCAGTACTTC. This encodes CASSYEGLADYEQYF.

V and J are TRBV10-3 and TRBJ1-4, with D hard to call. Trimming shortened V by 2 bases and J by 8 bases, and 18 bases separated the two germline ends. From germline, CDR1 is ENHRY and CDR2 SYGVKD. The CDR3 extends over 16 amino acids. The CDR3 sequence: CAISEGMGKPGEKLFF. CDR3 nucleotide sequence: TGTGCCATCAGTGAGGGCATGGGCAAACCTGGGGAAAAACTGTTTTTT.

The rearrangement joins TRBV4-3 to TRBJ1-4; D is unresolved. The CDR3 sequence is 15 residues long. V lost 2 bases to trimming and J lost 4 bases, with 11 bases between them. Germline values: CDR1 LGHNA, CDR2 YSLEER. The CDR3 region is CASSQWSQLNEKLFF. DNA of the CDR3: TGCGCCAGCAGCCAATGGAGTCAGCTTAATGAAAAACTGTTTTTT.

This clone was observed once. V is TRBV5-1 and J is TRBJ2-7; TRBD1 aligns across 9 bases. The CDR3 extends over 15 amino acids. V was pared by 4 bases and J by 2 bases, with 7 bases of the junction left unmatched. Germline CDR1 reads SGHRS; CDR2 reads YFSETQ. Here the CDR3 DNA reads TGCGCCAGCAGCCCGACGGGGACAGGGACCTACGAGCAGTACTTC. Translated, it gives CASSPTGTGTYEQYF.

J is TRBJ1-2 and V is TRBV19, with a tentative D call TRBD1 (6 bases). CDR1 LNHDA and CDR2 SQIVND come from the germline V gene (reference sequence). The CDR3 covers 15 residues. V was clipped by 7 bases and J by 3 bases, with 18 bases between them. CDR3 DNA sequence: TGTGCCAGTATCCACGGAACAGGGCTGGACTATGGCTACACCTTC. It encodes CASIHGTGLDYGYTF.

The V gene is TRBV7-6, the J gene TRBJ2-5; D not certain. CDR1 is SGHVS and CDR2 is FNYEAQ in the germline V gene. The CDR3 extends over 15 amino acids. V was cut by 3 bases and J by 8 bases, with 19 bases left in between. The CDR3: CASSLSGSTPRTQYF. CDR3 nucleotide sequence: TGTGCCAGCAGCTTGTCCGGTTCCACGCCGCGAACCCAGTACTTC.

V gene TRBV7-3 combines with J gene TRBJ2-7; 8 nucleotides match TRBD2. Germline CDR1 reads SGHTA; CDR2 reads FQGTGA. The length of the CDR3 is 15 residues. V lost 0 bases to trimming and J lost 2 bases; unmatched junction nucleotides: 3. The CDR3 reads CASSLTSGGAYEQYF. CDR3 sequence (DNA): TGTGCCAGCAGCTTAACGTCCGGGGGGGCCTACGAGCAGTACTTC.

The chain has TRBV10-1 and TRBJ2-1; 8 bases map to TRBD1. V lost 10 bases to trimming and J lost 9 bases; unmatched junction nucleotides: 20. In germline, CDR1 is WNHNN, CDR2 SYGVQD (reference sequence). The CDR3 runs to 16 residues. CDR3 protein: CATQSDRARSPGEQFF. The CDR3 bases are TGCGCCACACAGTCGGACAGGGCCCGTAGCCCGGGTGAGCAGTTCTTC.

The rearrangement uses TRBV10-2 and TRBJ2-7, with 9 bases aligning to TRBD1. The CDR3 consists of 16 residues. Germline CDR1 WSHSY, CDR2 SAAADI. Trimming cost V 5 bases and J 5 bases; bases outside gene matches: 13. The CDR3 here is CASSPSRDRVPHEQYF. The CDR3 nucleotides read TGCGCCAGCAGTCCCAGCCGGGACAGGGTTCCCCACGAGCAGTACTTC.

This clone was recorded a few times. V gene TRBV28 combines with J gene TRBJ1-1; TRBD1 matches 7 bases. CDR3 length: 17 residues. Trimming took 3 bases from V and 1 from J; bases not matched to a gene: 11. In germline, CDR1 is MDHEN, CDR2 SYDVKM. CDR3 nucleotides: TGTGCCAGCAGTTTTTGGGCAGGGGGACGAGGGAACACTGAAGCTTTCTTT. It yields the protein CASSFWAGGRGNTEAFF.

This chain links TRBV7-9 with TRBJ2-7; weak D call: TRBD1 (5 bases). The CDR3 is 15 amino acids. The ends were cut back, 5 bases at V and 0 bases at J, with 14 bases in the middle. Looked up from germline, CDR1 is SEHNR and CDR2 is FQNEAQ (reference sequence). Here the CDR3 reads CASSRRAESSYEQYF. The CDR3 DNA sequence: TGTGCCAGCAGCCGCAGGGCAGAGAGCTCCTACGAGCAGTACTTC.

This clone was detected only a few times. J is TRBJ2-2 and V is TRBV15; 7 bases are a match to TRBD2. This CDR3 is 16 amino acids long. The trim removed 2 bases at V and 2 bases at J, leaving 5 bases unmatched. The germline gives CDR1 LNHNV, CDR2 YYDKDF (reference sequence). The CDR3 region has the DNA TGTGCCACCAGCAGATATTCTAGCGGAAACACCGGGGAGCTGTTTTTT. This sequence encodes CATSRYSSGNTGELFF.

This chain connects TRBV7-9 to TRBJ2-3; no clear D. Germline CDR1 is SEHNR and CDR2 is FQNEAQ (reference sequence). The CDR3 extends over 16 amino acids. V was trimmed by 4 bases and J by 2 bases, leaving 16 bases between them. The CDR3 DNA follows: TGTGCCAGCAGCTACTTAAGCCGCGAGGCCACAGATACGCAGTATTTT. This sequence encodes CASSYLSREATDTQYF.

CDR3: CASSLGQAPLDTQYF. DNA for the CDR3: TGTGCCAGCAGCCTTGGGCAGGCCCCCCTAGATACGCAGTATTTT. The V and J genes are TRBV6-1 and TRBJ2-3; D is unclear. The germline V gene has CDR1 MNHNS and CDR2 SASEGT. CDR3 length: 15 amino acids. With 6 bases removed from V and 5 bases from J, the gap between germline ends came to 18 bases.

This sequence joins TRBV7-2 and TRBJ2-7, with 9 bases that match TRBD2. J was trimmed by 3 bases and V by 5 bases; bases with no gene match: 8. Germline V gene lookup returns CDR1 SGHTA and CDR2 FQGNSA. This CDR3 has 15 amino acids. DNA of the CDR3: TGTGCCAGCAGCCAGCGGACTAGCGACTACTACGAGCAGTACTTC. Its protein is CASSQRTSDYYEQYF.

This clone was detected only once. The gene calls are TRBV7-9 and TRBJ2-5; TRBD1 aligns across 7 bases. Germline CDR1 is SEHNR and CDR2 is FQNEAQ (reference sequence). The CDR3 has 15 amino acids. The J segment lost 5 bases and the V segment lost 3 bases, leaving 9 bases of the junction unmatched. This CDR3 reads CASSFGQATAETQYF. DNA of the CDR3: TGTGCCAGCAGCTTCGGACAGGCCACGGCGGAGACCCAGTACTTC.

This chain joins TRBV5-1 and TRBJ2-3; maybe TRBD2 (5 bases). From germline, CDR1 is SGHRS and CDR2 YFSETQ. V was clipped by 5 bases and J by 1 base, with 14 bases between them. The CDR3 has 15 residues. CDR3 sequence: CASRYWTGGTDTQYF. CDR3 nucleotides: TGCGCCAGCAGGTACTGGACCGGGGGCACAGATACGCAGTATTTT. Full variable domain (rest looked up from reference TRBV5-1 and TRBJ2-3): KAGVTQTPRYLIKTRGQQVTLSCSPISGHRSVSWYQQTPGQGLQFLFEYFSETQRNKGNFPGRFSGRQFSNSRSEMNVSTLELGDSALYLCASRYWTGGTDTQYFGPGTRLTVL.

The chain's CDR3 is CASSLRQGRTEAFF. The CDR3 region has the DNA TGTGCCAGCAGCTTACGACAGGGGCGGACTGAAGCTTTCTTT. This rearrangement joins TRBV13 to TRBJ1-1, with 8 positions matching TRBD1. Germline V gene data show CDR1 as PRHDT and CDR2 as FYEKMQ (reference sequence). The trim removed 2 bases at V and 5 bases at J, leaving 4 bases unmatched. There are 14 residues in the CDR3.

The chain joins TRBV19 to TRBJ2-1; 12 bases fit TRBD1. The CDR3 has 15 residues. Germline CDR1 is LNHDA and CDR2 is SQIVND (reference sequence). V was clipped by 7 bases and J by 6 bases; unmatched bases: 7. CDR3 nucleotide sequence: TGTGCCAGTATCGCCGGGACAGGGGGCTTCAATGAGCAGTTCTTC. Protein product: CASIAGTGGFNEQFF.

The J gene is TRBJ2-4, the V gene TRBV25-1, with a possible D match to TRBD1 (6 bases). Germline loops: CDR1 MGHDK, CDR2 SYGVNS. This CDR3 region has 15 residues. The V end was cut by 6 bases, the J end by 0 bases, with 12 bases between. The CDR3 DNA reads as TGTGCCAGCAGCTCCGGGACATTAGCCAAAAACATTCAGTACTTC. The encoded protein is CASSSGTLAKNIQYF.